The rows below give T cell receptor beta chains drawn from one sample of a study of CD8 T cells in ankylosing spondylitis. TCRdb analysed the 5' RACE reads with MiXCR anew, one entry per CDR3 protein. Among around 440,000 distinct CDR3 sequences listed, approximately 17% were seen once. Sequencing input: blood, either unsorted or a sorted T cell fraction (not recorded which). All receptors come from a male donor with ankylosing spondylitis. Both conserved end residues are part of each CDR3. A D gene is named only where the DNA matches it firmly. Not every row has a clone size; where given, it reads once, few, many or a size class.

V gene	D gene	J gene	clone size	CDR3 protein	CDR3 DNA
TRBV25-1	NA	TRBJ2-7	few	CASSNLGTATYEQYF	TGTGCCAGCAGCAACCTGGGGACGGCTACCTACGAGCAGTACTTC
TRBV5-1	NA	TRBJ2-2	few	CASSLTGQLGELFF	TGCGCCAGCAGCCTGACAGGCCAACTCGGGGAGCTGTTTTTT
TRBV11-1	TRBD1	TRBJ2-3	few	CASGALGQGIRDTQYF	TGTGCCAGCGGTGCCCTGGGACAGGGGATACGGGATACGCAGTATTTT
TRBV20-1	TRBD2	TRBJ2-2	few	CSATGLAGTNTGELFF	TGCAGTGCTACGGGACTAGCGGGAACGAACACCGGGGAGCTGTTTTTT
TRBV12-3/TRBV12-4	NA	TRBJ1-6	NA	CASSLNPKIIGYNSPLHF	TGTGCCAGCAGTTTAAACCCCAAAATCATAGGGTATAATTCACCCCTCCACTTT
TRBV10-3	NA	TRBJ1-1	many	CAIRQGGLGTEAFF	TGTGCCATCAGACAGGGAGGTCTGGGCACTGAAGCTTTCTTT
TRBV5-1	NA	TRBJ2-5	NA	CASSPGRAETQYF	TGCGCCAGCAGCCCCGGAAGGGCAGAGACCCAGTACTTC
TRBV30	TRBD2	TRBJ2-1	NA	CAWSDSGSGEQFF	TGTGCCTGGAGTGATAGCGGGAGTGGTGAGCAGTTCTTC
TRBV12-3/TRBV12-4	NA	TRBJ1-1	few	CASSPVRGSSEAFF	TGTGCCAGCAGTCCGGTCAGGGGTAGCTCTGAAGCTTTCTTT
TRBV9	NA	TRBJ2-7	NA	CASSAAPQGYEQYF	TGTGCCAGCAGCGCCGCCCCACAGGGCTACGAGCAGTACTTC
TRBV27	NA	TRBJ1-2	few	CASSLSGAPVGYGYTF	TGTGCCAGCAGTTTATCGGGGGCGCCGGTTGGGTATGGCTACACCTTC
TRBV28	NA	TRBJ2-7	NA	CATRRQTYEQYF	TGTGCCACCCGGAGGCAGACCTACGAGCAGTACTTC
TRBV6-1	NA	TRBJ2-7	NA	CANARDKPPYEQYF	TGTGCCAACGCCAGGGACAAACCACCCTACGAGCAGTACTTC
TRBV24-1	NA	TRBJ1-2	NA	CATSESGEGYTF	TGTGCCACCAGTGAGTCAGGGGAAGGCTACACCTTC
TRBV28	TRBD2	TRBJ2-5	NA	CASSLRTSGAETQYF	TGTGCCAGCAGTTTAAGGACTAGCGGGGCGGAGACCCAGTACTTC
TRBV6-2/TRBV6-3	NA	TRBJ2-1	few	CASRTDKRAYNEQFF	TGTGCCAGCAGAACGGACAAGCGGGCTTACAATGAGCAGTTCTTC
TRBV7-2	NA	TRBJ1-3	once	CASSVGPPRNTIYF	TGTGCCAGCAGCGTGGGACCGCCCCGGAACACCATATATTTT
TRBV4-1	NA	TRBJ2-6	many	CASSQDYSGANVLTF	TGCGCCAGCAGCCAAGATTATTCTGGGGCCAACGTCCTGACTTTC
TRBV27	NA	TRBJ1-5	many	CASGVPGRAPQHF	TGTGCCAGCGGGGTTCCGGGCAGAGCGCCCCAGCATTTT
TRBV11-2	TRBD1	TRBJ1-6	NA	CASSLVGTGNSPLHF	TGTGCCAGCAGCTTAGTTGGGACAGGGAATTCACCCCTCCACTTT
TRBV18	TRBD1	TRBJ2-7	NA	CASSPDRTHEQYF	TGTGCCAGCTCACCGGACAGGACTCACGAGCAGTACTTC
TRBV6-5	TRBD1	TRBJ1-2	NA	CASSYSRTGAVRGYTF	TGTGCCAGCAGTTACTCGAGGACAGGGGCCGTAAGGGGCTACACCTTC
TRBV4-2	TRBD2	TRBJ2-1	many	CASSQKVSSGGQVNEQFF	TGTGCCAGCAGCCAAAAGGTCTCAAGCGGGGGGCAGGTCAATGAGCAGTTCTTC
TRBV12-3/TRBV12-4	NA	TRBJ1-2	NA	CASSPSVYGYTF	TGTGCCAGCAGTCCCTCGGTCTATGGCTACACCTTC
TRBV7-2	NA	TRBJ1-2	NA	CASSLAIVSSNYGYTF	TGTGCCAGCAGCTTAGCAATTGTCAGTTCTAACTATGGCTACACCTTC
TRBV7-9	TRBD2	TRBJ2-3	few	CASTPRGSSTDTQYF	TGTGCCAGCACCCCGCGGGGGTCTAGCACAGATACGCAGTATTTT
TRBV12-3/TRBV12-4	NA	TRBJ1-1	many	CASSPAGVGAFF	TGTGCCAGCAGTCCGGCCGGGGTCGGGGCTTTCTTT
TRBV11-2	TRBD1	TRBJ1-1	NA	CASSPRTGWNSEAFF	TGTGCCAGCAGCCCCCGGACAGGGTGGAACTCTGAAGCTTTCTTT
TRBV15	NA	TRBJ1-4	NA	CATSRDRVGSTNEKLFF	TGTGCCACCAGCAGAGATCGGGTGGGGTCAACTAATGAAAAACTGTTTTTT
TRBV6-1	NA	TRBJ1-1	many	CASSERANTEAFF	TGTGCCAGCAGTGAGCGGGCGAACACTGAAGCTTTCTTT
TRBV7-2	NA	TRBJ2-7	NA	CASSLSHSYEQYF	TGTGCCAGCAGCTTATCCCATAGCTACGAGCAGTACTTC
TRBV28	NA	TRBJ2-3	NA	CASSPMDGSSTDTQYF	TGTGCCAGCAGTCCTATGGACGGTTCTAGCACAGATACGCAGTATTTT
TRBV6-2/TRBV6-3	NA	TRBJ2-1	few	CASSYPQDEQFF	TGTGCCAGCAGTTACCCCCAGGATGAGCAGTTCTTC
TRBV12-3/TRBV12-4	TRBD1	TRBJ2-7	many	CASSKGQTSYEQYF	TGTGCCAGCAGTAAGGGACAGACATCCTACGAGCAGTACTTC
TRBV5-8	NA	TRBJ1-2	many	CASSLAHGLDYGYTF	TGTGCCAGCAGCTTGGCCCATGGGTTGGACTATGGCTACACCTTC
TRBV20-1	NA	TRBJ2-1	NA	CSARGLGRGYEQFF	TGCAGTGCTAGAGGGCTAGGAAGGGGTTATGAGCAGTTCTTC
TRBV25-1	NA	TRBJ2-7	many	CASSEGYEQYF	TGTGCCAGCAGTGAGGGGTACGAGCAGTACTTC
TRBV6-2/TRBV6-3	NA	TRBJ2-7	few	CASGTDHTYEQYF	TGTGCCAGCGGGACGGACCACACCTACGAGCAGTACTTC
TRBV12-3/TRBV12-4	TRBD1	TRBJ2-7	NA	CASTPTGSKGDYEQYF	TGTGCCAGCACCCCGACAGGGTCGAAGGGGGACTACGAGCAGTACTTC
TRBV6-1	TRBD1	TRBJ1-1	NA	CASILQGKEGTEAFF	TGTGCCAGCATCTTACAGGGGAAAGAGGGCACTGAAGCTTTCTTT
TRBV10-3	NA	TRBJ2-2	NA	CATGQNTGELFF	TGTGCCACAGGACAGAACACCGGGGAGCTGTTTTTT